Shown below are 21 T cell receptor beta chains from a single sample sequenced in a study of CD8 T cells in ankylosing spondylitis. TCRdb reprocessed the 5' RACE reads via MiXCR and lists one record per CDR3 protein. Here the sample spans under 170,000 distinct CDR3 sequences, around 43% being singletons. The sequenced sample was synovial fluid, either unsorted or a sorted T cell fraction (not recorded which). These receptors were collected from a male donor with ankylosing spondylitis.

The chain uses TRBV28 and TRBJ1-4, with unresolved D. V was trimmed by 4 bases and J by 7 bases, leaving 16 bases between them. The CDR3 totals 15 residues. Germline V gene data show CDR1 as MDHEN and CDR2 as SYDVKM. CDR3 protein: CASSWTGNPGEKLFF. CDR3 bases: TGTGCCAGCAGTTGGACCGGGAATCCCGGTGAAAAACTGTTTTTT.

The CDR3 DNA reads as TGCAGTCCGAGGGCAACTAATGAAAAACTGTTTTTT. Its protein product is CSPRATNEKLFF. J is TRBJ1-4 and V is TRBV20-1; D gene ambiguous. This CDR3 contains 12 residues. CDR1 is DFQATT and CDR2 is SNEGSKA in the germline V gene (reference sequence). V was pared by 8 bases and J by 0 bases, with 7 bases between.

This clonotype showed up just once. CDR3 protein: CASSSPTGLQETQYF. The CDR3 nucleotides read TGTGCCAGCAGTTCCCCGACAGGTTTGCAAGAGACCCAGTACTTC. The gene calls are TRBV28 and TRBJ2-5; maybe TRBD1 (6 bases). The ends were cut back, 4 bases at V and 2 bases at J, with 14 bases in the middle. The CDR3 has 15 residues. Germline V gives CDR1 MDHEN, CDR2 SYDVKM.

The V and J genes are TRBV27 and TRBJ1-2; the match to TRBD1 covers 8 bases. Losses at the gene ends were 5 bases for V and 3 bases for J; bases not matched to a gene: 14. CDR1 MNHEY and CDR2 SMNVEV come from the germline V gene (reference sequence). This CDR3 is 17 amino acids long. The CDR3 DNA is TGTGCCAGCAGTCCTACGACAGGGGAGGGCGTTTACTATGGCTACACCTTC. Translation gives CASSPTTGEGVYYGYTF.

This clonotype was seen once. The chain carries TRBV5-1 and TRBJ1-3; maybe TRBD1 (6 bases). The CDR3 spans 17 residues. Trimming removed 0 bases at V and 0 bases at J, with 13 bases between. Germline values: CDR1 SGHRS, CDR2 YFSETQ. The CDR3: CASSLAPGAYSGNTIYF. In DNA form, the CDR3 reads TGCGCCAGCAGCTTGGCACCGGGGGCCTACTCTGGAAACACCATATATTTT.

The chain recombines TRBV5-4 with TRBJ2-5, with 7 bases aligning to TRBD1. Germline assignment: CDR1 SGHNT and CDR2 YYREEE (reference sequence). The CDR3 sequence is 15 residues long. Trimming took 3 bases from V and 3 from J; bases not matched to a gene: 8. CDR3: CASSSITGEKETQYF. The CDR3 coding sequence is TGTGCCAGCAGCTCGATTACAGGGGAAAAAGAGACCCAGTACTTC.

The chain recombines TRBV6-4 with TRBJ2-3; 12 bases line up with TRBD2. The CDR3 length is 15 residues. The V segment lost 3 bases and the J segment 4 bases; nucleotides outside the gene matches: 2. Germline CDR1 is MRHNA and CDR2 is SNTAGT. The CDR3: CASSELAGGADTQYF. The CDR3 nucleotides are TGTGCCAGCAGTGAACTAGCGGGGGGTGCAGATACGCAGTATTTT.

The chain is built from TRBV19 and TRBJ1-1; no definite D call. The CDR3 runs 16 residues. Looked up from germline, CDR1 is LNHDA and CDR2 is SQIVND (reference sequence). V was clipped by 4 bases and J by 1 base, with 16 bases between them. In nucleotides, the CDR3 is TGTGCCAGTAGTAACATTCTGGAAGGGCCGAACACTGAAGCTTTCTTT. Translation: CASSNILEGPNTEAFF.

In this sample, this clonotype turned up a few times. J is TRBJ2-7 and V is TRBV28; TRBD2 aligns across 9 bases. Germline V CDR1 and CDR2: MDHEN, SYDVKM. The CDR3 is 15 residues long. V was pared by 8 bases and J by 2 bases, with 10 bases of the junction left unmatched. The CDR3 nucleotides read TGTGCCAGCGCCTCCCGACTAGCGGAAACCTACGAGCAGTACTTC. Translated: CASASRLAETYEQYF.

J is TRBJ2-5 and V is TRBV6-4, with unresolved D. The CDR3 totals 14 residues. From germline, CDR1 is MRHNA and CDR2 SNTAGT. V lost 1 base, J lost 5 bases, and 11 bases lay in between. CDR3 sequence reads: CASSDLSVAETQYF. CDR3 DNA sequence: TGTGCCAGCAGTGACTTATCGGTAGCCGAGACCCAGTACTTC.

The chain couples TRBV11-2 to TRBJ2-5; D could derive from TRBD1 or TRBD2 (6 bases each). The CDR3 is 15 residues long. Per the germline V gene, CDR1 is SGHAT and CDR2 is FQNNGV. The V gene lost 1 base and the J gene lost 4 bases, with 13 bases spanning the gap. The CDR3 coding sequence is TGTGCCAGCAGCTTAGGTGTAGGGGGGCGAGAGACCCAGTACTTC. It encodes CASSLGVGGRETQYF.

As regards this clonotype: A read error is possible here, since a much larger clone lies one base away. The chain employs TRBV16 and TRBJ1-1, with D uncertain. The CDR3 is 12 residues long. The V end was cut by 1 base, the J end by 1 base, with 1 base between. Germline V lookup: CDR1 KGHSY, CDR2 FQNENV. The DNA of the CDR3 is TGTGCCAGCAGCCAATGGAACACTGAAGCTTTCTTT. Translating gives CASSQWNTEAFF.

The gene calls are TRBV2 and TRBJ2-1; D is possibly TRBD2 (6 bases). The V end was cut by 8 bases, the J end by 6 bases, with 20 bases between. The V gene's germline CDR1 is SNHLY and CDR2 FYNNEI. This CDR3 spans 15 amino acids. The CDR3 here is CASAGGTLSRNEQFF. In DNA form, the CDR3 reads TGTGCCAGCGCTGGGGGGACCCTATCGCGCAATGAGCAGTTCTTC.

V and J are TRBV12-3 or TRBV12-4 and TRBJ2-5, with 10 bases matching TRBD2. V lost 4 bases and J lost 4; bases outside the gene matches: 6. The CDR3 length is 15 residues. DNA for the CDR3: TGTGCCAGCAGTTCCCCCCGACTAGCGGGAGAGACCCAGTACTTC. As protein: CASSSPRLAGETQYF.

Comment on this clonotype: A read error is possible here, since a much larger clone lies one base away. The chain employs TRBV6-2 or TRBV6-3 and TRBJ2-7; D gene unclear. The CDR3 is 11 residues long. Germline V CDR1 and CDR2: MNHEY, SVGEGT. CDR3 loop: CATSYRYEQYF. The CDR3 bases are TGTGCCACCAGTTACCGGTACGAGCAGTACTTC.

V is TRBV29-1 and J is TRBJ2-7; TRBD1 matches at 10 bases. The CDR3 spans 14 residues. The germline V gene encodes CDR1 SQVTM and CDR2 ANQGSEA. V shed 5 bases, J shed 5 bases, and the junction held 9 bases outside the gene matches. Here the CDR3 reads CSVTPGQGFHEQYF. In DNA, the CDR3 is TGCAGCGTTACCCCGGGACAGGGGTTCCACGAGCAGTACTTC.

The V and J genes are TRBV5-1 and TRBJ2-1; D not certain. The CDR3 is made up of 11 amino acids. Trimming took off 2 bases at V and 9 bases at J, with 6 bases between the two ends. The germline CDR1 and CDR2 sequences are SGHRS and YFSETQ. The CDR3: CASSLECEQFF. In DNA, the CDR3 is TGCGCCAGCAGCTTAGAATGTGAGCAGTTCTTC.

This clonotype was seen a handful of times. J is TRBJ1-1 and V is TRBV12-3 or TRBV12-4; D perhaps matches TRBD1 (6 bases). This CDR3 is built from 17 residues. Deletions cut 4 bases from V and 6 bases from J, with 24 bases between. The CDR3 sequence is CASSSAYQTGTWAEAFF. In DNA form, the CDR3 reads TGTGCCAGCAGTTCGGCCTACCAAACAGGGACTTGGGCTGAAGCTTTCTTT.

In its sample, this clonotype was seen a few times. This chain uses TRBV21-1 with TRBJ1-4. TRBV21-1 is flagged as a pseudogene. The CDR3 has 15 residues. CDR3 sequence (DNA): TGTGCCAGCAGCCCAAGTATATCAACTAATGAAAAACTGTTTTTT. This gives the protein CASSPSISTNEKLFF.

This sequence joins TRBV2 and TRBJ2-7; possible D gene TRBD2, 7 bases. Germline V gene lookup returns CDR1 SNHLY and CDR2 FYNNEI. V was shortened by 5 bases and J by 4 bases, with 21 bases between the two germline ends. This CDR3 is built from 16 residues. DNA for the CDR3: TGTGCCAGCAGTCCGGCCGGGGGGCTATTACCTTACGAGCAGTACTTC. Residues: CASSPAGGLLPYEQYF. Supplemented by reference TRBV2 and TRBJ2-7, the full variable domain reads EPEVTQTPSHQVTQMGQEVILRCVPISNHLYFYWYRQILGQKVEFLVSFYNNEISEKSEIFDDQFSVERPDGSNFTLKIRSTKLEDSAMYFCASSPAGGLLPYEQYFGPGTRLTVT.

This chain links TRBV6-1 with TRBJ1-2; D is undetermined. The CDR3 runs to 14 residues. Germline values: CDR1 MNHNS, CDR2 SASEGT. V lost 3 bases, J lost 2 bases, and 10 bases lay in between. CDR3 region: CASSDFVTNYGYTF. The DNA of the CDR3 is TGTGCCAGCAGTGATTTCGTGACGAACTATGGCTACACCTTC.